Shown below are 8 T cell receptor beta chains from a single sample sequenced in a study of blood T cell repertoires in COVID-19. Generated by immunoSEQ multiplex PCR, the TCRdb table keeps only in-frame clones and is missing some. There are some 44,000 clones in the sample; approximately 86% occur only once, and 15% lies in the top ten. The sample was peripheral blood. These receptors were collected from a man in his sixties with active COVID-19.

The gene calls are TRBV6-4 and TRBJ2-4, with 10 bases aligning to TRBD2. This CDR3 has 15 amino acids. The V segment lost 6 bases and the J segment 3 bases; nucleotides outside the gene matches: 5. Germline loops: CDR1 MRHNA, CDR2 SNTAGT. This CDR3 reads CASSPLAGDKNIQYF. CDR3 coding DNA: TGTGCCAGCAGCCCCCTAGCGGGGGACAAAAACATTCAGTACTTC.

The CDR3 loop reads CASSRGQGAWQPQHF. CDR3 nucleotides: TGTGCCAGCAGCCGAGGGCAGGGGGCATGGCAGCCCCAGCATTTT. The chain employs TRBV5-6 and TRBJ1-5; 8 nucleotides agree with TRBD1. The CDR3 spans 15 residues. The germline V gene has CDR1 SGHDT and CDR2 YYEEEE. J was trimmed by 7 bases and V by 4 bases; bases with no gene match: 10.

This chain joins TRBV3-1 (or the pseudogene TRBV3-2) and TRBJ1-6; TRBD1 agrees at 11 bases. CDR1 LGHDT and CDR2 YNNKEL come from the germline V gene (reference sequence). J lost 6 bases, V lost 0 bases, and 4 bases had no gene match. The CDR3 totals 17 residues. Here the CDR3 reads CASSQERDRGSNSPLHF. CDR3 sequence (DNA): TGTGCCAGCAGCCAAGAAAGGGACAGGGGGTCTAATTCACCCCTCCACTTT.

This clone was counted a single time. DNA of the CDR3: TGTGCCAGCAGCTTCGACAGGGGGGGAAACACCATATATTTT. It translates to CASSFDRGGNTIYF. The V call is TRBV5-4, the J call TRBJ1-3; 9 bases agree with TRBD1. The CDR3 has 14 amino acids. Germline CDR1 is SGHNT and CDR2 is YYREEE (reference sequence). Trimming cost V 2 bases and J 4 bases; bases outside gene matches: 1.

CDR3 sequence reads: CSARVKGGYTF. DNA for the CDR3: TGCAGTGCCAGGGTTAAAGGTGGCTACACCTTC. The chain couples TRBV20-1 to TRBJ1-2; D is perhaps TRBD1 (5 bases). Per germline, CDR1 DFQATT and CDR2 SNEGSKA (reference sequence). Trimming pared 6 bases from V and 7 bases from J, leaving 12 bases between. The CDR3 loop spans 11 amino acids.

The rearrangement uses TRBV4-1 and TRBJ2-1; no definite D call. V was cut by 0 bases and J by 9 bases, with 6 bases left in between. Germline assignment: CDR1 MGHRA and CDR2 YSYEKL. This CDR3 has 12 residues. CDR3 amino acids: CASSQESLEQFF. The CDR3 nucleotides are TGCGCCAGCAGCCAAGAGAGTCTTGAGCAGTTCTTC.

DNA of the CDR3: TGTGCCAGCAGCCACAGGGACACAGATACGCAGTATTTT. Its translation is CASSHRDTDTQYF. V gene TRBV6-2 or TRBV6-3 combines with J gene TRBJ2-3; maybe TRBD1 (6 bases). V was shortened by 6 bases and J by 2 bases, with 9 bases between the two germline ends. Germline CDR1 reads MNHEY; CDR2 reads SVGEGT. The CDR3 has 13 residues.

This clone was seen a handful of times. The chain has TRBV6-5 and TRBJ2-7; D might be TRBD1 (6 bases). This CDR3 has 15 amino acids. Germline CDR1 and CDR2: MNHEY and SVGAGI. V was shortened by 5 bases and J by 4 bases, with 18 bases between the two germline ends. The CDR3 loop reads CASSNGQYPPYEQYF. The CDR3 nucleotides are TGTGCCAGCAGTAATGGACAGTACCCCCCTTACGAGCAGTACTTC.